These 23 T cell receptor beta chains were all obtained from the same sample, sequenced in a study of blood T cell repertoires in COVID-19. The protocol was immunoSEQ multiplex PCR, while the TCRdb copy is restricted to in-frame clones and leaves out a portion. This table holds 200,000 to 250,000 clones, over 70% found once. Sequenced sample: PBMCs or T cells enriched from blood (not recorded which). These receptors were obtained from a woman in her twenties or thirties who had been exposed to COVID-19.

The chain combines TRBV5-1 with TRBJ2-1, with D possibly matching TRBD2 (5 bases). CDR1 is SGHRS, CDR2 YFSETQ, per germline. CDR3 length equals 16 residues. The V end was cut by 5 bases, the J end by 4 bases, with 19 bases between. The CDR3 DNA is TGCGCCAGCAGTCGAGGTACGGGGATCCCATACAATGAGCAGTTCTTC. Encoded protein: CASSRGTGIPYNEQFF.

The rearrangement joins TRBV5-4 to TRBJ2-3; D gene unclear. The CDR3 totals 15 residues. Trimming took off 1 base at V and 3 bases at J, with 12 bases between the two ends. CDR1 and CDR2 (germline): SGHNT, YYREEE (reference sequence). This CDR3 reads CASSLSGIPTDTQYF. The DNA for the CDR3 is TGTGCCAGCAGCTTGTCAGGTATACCGACAGATACGCAGTATTTT. The full variable domain, completed using reference TRBV5-4 and TRBJ2-3, is ETGVTQSPTHLIKTRGQQVTLRCSSQSGHNTVSWYQQALGQGPQFIFQYYREEENGRGNFPPRFSGLQFPNYSSELNVNALELDDSALYLCASSLSGIPTDTQYFGPGTRLTVL.

In its sample, this clone was seen many times. V gene TRBV29-1 combines with J gene TRBJ1-2; D gene ambiguous. CDR1 is SQVTM, CDR2 ANQGSEA, per germline. CDR3 length equals 12 residues. The germline V and J ends were trimmed by 4 bases and 4 bases, with 10 bases remaining between them. CDR3 amino acids: CSVVSGIYGYTF. The CDR3, as DNA: TGCAGCGTTGTTTCAGGAATCTATGGCTACACCTTC.

This chain joins TRBV13 and TRBJ2-7; 11 nucleotides match TRBD2. Germline V CDR1 and CDR2: PRHDT, FYEKMQ (reference sequence). The junction had 8 bases not matched to a gene; V was cut back by 5 bases and J by 2 bases. This CDR3 contains 16 residues. The CDR3 loop reads CASSPQLAGVPYEQYF. The CDR3 DNA is TGTGCCAGCAGCCCCCAACTAGCGGGAGTGCCCTACGAGCAGTACTTC.

V usage is TRBV13 and J usage is TRBJ2-1; D remains unclear. Germline lookup yields CDR1 PRHDT and CDR2 FYEKMQ (reference sequence). The CDR3 has 15 residues. V dropped 1 base and J dropped 0 bases, with 7 bases sitting between them. The CDR3 region is CASSLVRSSYNEQFF. The CDR3 DNA reads TGTGCCAGCAGCTTAGTGAGGAGCTCCTACAATGAGCAGTTCTTC. Full variable domain (rest looked up from reference TRBV13 and TRBJ2-1): AAGVIQSPRHLIKEKRETATLKCYPIPRHDTVYWYQQGPGQDPQFLISFYEKMQSDKGSIPDRFSAQQFSDYHSELNMSSLELGDSALYFCASSLVRSSYNEQFFGPGTRLTVL.

The V and J genes are TRBV5-5 and TRBJ2-7; 7 bases fit TRBD1. The length of the CDR3 is 15 residues. The V segment lost 1 base and the J segment 3 bases; nucleotides outside the gene matches: 7. Germline V gene data show CDR1 as SGHKS and CDR2 as YYEKEE (reference sequence). CDR3 residues: CASSLRRDSFYEQYF. The CDR3 DNA sequence: TGTGCCAGCAGCTTGCGCCGGGACAGCTTCTACGAGCAGTACTTC.

The V gene is TRBV5-1, the J gene TRBJ1-1; D not certain. Germline V gene lookup returns CDR1 SGHRS and CDR2 YFSETQ. Trimming left V 0 bases short and J 0 bases short, with 9 bases between. This CDR3 has 15 residues. The CDR3: CASSLDLVMNTEAFF. CDR3 sequence (DNA): TGCGCCAGCAGCTTGGATTTAGTCATGAACACTGAAGCTTTCTTT.

V usage is TRBV7-2 and J usage is TRBJ2-7; 9 nucleotides agree with TRBD1. The V and J ends lost 1 base and 4 bases, in that order; junction bases with no gene match: 5. The CDR3 runs to 15 residues. CDR1 and CDR2 from the germline V gene are SGHTA and FQGNSA. The CDR3 sequence: CASSLEGTGSYEQYF. In DNA, the CDR3 is TGTGCCAGCAGCTTAGAGGGGACAGGGTCTTACGAGCAGTACTTC.

The chain combines TRBV13 with TRBJ2-3; 13 bases map to TRBD2. Trimming at V came to 5 bases and at J to 1 base, leaving 12 bases not matched to a gene. Looked up from germline, CDR1 is PRHDT and CDR2 is FYEKMQ (reference sequence). The CDR3 has 19 amino acids. The CDR3 region has the DNA TGTGCCAGCAGCCTTGGACTAGCGGGAGTAAGAGGAGGCACAGATACGCAGTATTTT. Translated: CASSLGLAGVRGGTDTQYF.

The chain uses TRBV20-1 and TRBJ2-7; TRBD2 agrees at 9 bases. CDR3 length: 16 residues. V trimming: 3 bases; J trimming: 3 bases; junction bases outside the gene matches: 12. Germline CDR1 is DFQATT and CDR2 is SNEGSKA (reference sequence). CDR3 nucleotides: TGCAGTGCTAGTCCCCTTCCTAGCGGGGCCTACTACGAGCAGTACTTC. This codes for CSASPLPSGAYYEQYF.

The chain carries TRBV11-2 and TRBJ2-2, with 13 bases identical to TRBD2. CDR1 and CDR2 (germline): SGHAT, FQNNGV. There are 18 residues in the CDR3. V lost 2 bases and J lost 4; bases outside the gene matches: 7. As DNA, the CDR3 is TGTGCCAGCAGCTTATTACTAGCGGGAGGGCCTGGCACCGGGGAGCTGTTTTTT. Its translation is CASSLLLAGGPGTGELFF.

V and J are TRBV30 and TRBJ1-2, with 8 bases fitting TRBD1. V lost 5 bases, J lost 5 bases, and 7 bases stayed unmatched. CDR1 and CDR2 from the germline V gene are GTSNPN and SVGIG (reference sequence). The CDR3 loop spans 13 amino acids. The CDR3 DNA is TGTGCCTGGGGGCGACGGACAGGGTATGGCTACACCTTC. This encodes CAWGRRTGYGYTF.

The chain joins TRBV12-3 or TRBV12-4 to TRBJ2-1; maybe TRBD2 (6 bases). This CDR3 is built from 13 residues. Between the trimmed V and J ends, which lost 2 bases and 10 bases, there was a span of 12 bases. DNA for the CDR3: TGTGCCAGCAGTTTACGGACTAAGATAGAGCAGTTCTTC. It specifies CASSLRTKIEQFF.

This clone showed up just a few times. V and J are TRBV28 and TRBJ1-5; 12 bases agree with TRBD1. The CDR3 is 19 amino acids. The ends lost 6 bases at V and 2 bases at J; junction bases unmatched: 14. The germline gives CDR1 MDHEN, CDR2 SYDVKM. The CDR3 loop reads CASSRTGTGGGMGNQPQHF. Written as DNA, the CDR3 is TGTGCCAGCAGCCGTACCGGGACAGGGGGCGGTATGGGCAATCAGCCCCAGCATTTT.

The chain uses TRBV7-9 and TRBJ2-5, with a tentative D call TRBD2 (6 bases). The germline V gene has CDR1 SEHNR and CDR2 FQNEAQ (reference sequence). The CDR3 totals 14 residues. V lost 4 bases and J 5 bases, leaving 14 bases between the germline ends. The CDR3 spells CASSSPGSGETQYF. In nucleotides, the CDR3 is TGTGCCAGCAGCTCCCCCGGGAGTGGGGAGACCCAGTACTTC. Full variable domain (remainder filled in from reference TRBV7-9 and TRBJ2-5): DTGVSQNPRHKITKRGQNVTFRCDPISEHNRLYWYRQTLGQGPEFLTYFQNEAQLEKSRLLSDRFSAERPKGSFSTLEIQRTEQGDSAMYLCASSSPGSGETQYFGPGTRLLVL.

The chain employs TRBV29-1 and TRBJ2-7; TRBD1 aligns across 7 bases. This CDR3 contains 13 residues. V gave up 4 bases and J gave up 6 bases; unmatched junction bases: 9. Germline lookup yields CDR1 SQVTM and CDR2 ANQGSEA. In DNA form, the CDR3 reads TGCAGCGTTGCGCTAGACAGGGCCCTCGAGCAGTACTTC. Translation gives CSVALDRALEQYF.

As DNA, the CDR3 is TGTGCCAGCAGCTTGTACCAGACAGACACTGAAGCTTTCTTT. Its translation is CASSLYQTDTEAFF. The chain couples TRBV5-5 to TRBJ1-1; possibly TRBD1 for D (5 bases). CDR1 is SGHKS, CDR2 YYEKEE, per germline (reference sequence). Trimming took off 1 base at V and 3 bases at J, with 10 bases between the two ends. The CDR3 sequence is 14 residues long.

V usage is TRBV3-1 (or the pseudogene TRBV3-2) and J usage is TRBJ2-3; D is possibly TRBD1 (6 bases). The CDR3 contains 13 residues. V dropped 0 bases and J dropped 7 bases, with 8 bases sitting between them. Germline V lookup: CDR1 LGHDT, CDR2 YNNKEL (reference sequence). The CDR3 nucleotides are TGTGCCAGCAGCCAAGAGGGGGCCCATACGCAGTATTTT. Encoded protein: CASSQEGAHTQYF.

The J gene is TRBJ2-3, the V gene TRBV7-3, with TRBD1 identical over 9 bases. The CDR3 is made up of 14 amino acids. The germline gives CDR1 SGHTA, CDR2 FQGTGA. The junction had 0 bases not matched to a gene; V was cut back by 2 bases and J by 3 bases. The CDR3 spells CASSLGQGTDTQYF. The CDR3 nucleotides read TGTGCCAGCAGCTTAGGACAGGGGACAGATACGCAGTATTTT. The complete variable domain, with remaining parts taken from reference TRBV7-3 and TRBJ2-3, reads GAGVSQTPSNKVTEKGKYVELRCDPISGHTALYWYRQSLGQGPEFLIYFQGTGAADDSGLPNDRFFAVRPEGSVSTLKIQRTERGDSAVYLCASSLGQGTDTQYFGPGTRLTVL.

This rearrangement joins TRBV2 to TRBJ1-6; D unclear. The CDR3 contains 14 residues. V dropped 4 bases and J dropped 6 bases, with 10 bases sitting between them. The V gene's germline CDR1 is SNHLY and CDR2 FYNNEI. The CDR3 DNA follows: TGTGCCAGCAGTGCTGAGGTGACTAATTCACCCCTCCACTTT. Translating it yields CASSAEVTNSPLHF. Full variable domain (missing parts from reference TRBV2 and TRBJ1-6): EPEVTQTPSHQVTQMGQEVILRCVPISNHLYFYWYRQILGQKVEFLVSFYNNEISEKSEIFDDQFSVERPDGSNFTLKIRSTKLEDSAMYFCASSAEVTNSPLHFGNGTRLTVT.

The chain is built from TRBV10-1 and TRBJ2-7, with D maybe TRBD1 (6 bases). The CDR3 covers 15 residues. Germline V CDR1 and CDR2: WNHNN, SYGVQD (reference sequence). Deletions cut 6 bases from V and 0 bases from J, with 15 bases between. CDR3: CASRPQGNSSYEQYF. CDR3 bases: TGCGCCAGCAGGCCTCAGGGGAACAGCTCCTACGAGCAGTACTTC.

This chain links TRBV7-2 with TRBJ2-4, with 11 bases fitting TRBD2. The ends lost 0 bases at V and 0 bases at J; junction bases unmatched: 7. Germline V CDR1 and CDR2: SGHTA, FQGNSA. The CDR3 totals 19 residues. The CDR3 loop reads CASSLALGLAGGAKNIQYF. DNA of the CDR3: TGTGCCAGCAGCTTAGCGCTTGGGCTAGCGGGAGGAGCCAAAAACATTCAGTACTTC.

The V and J genes are TRBV7-3 and TRBJ2-1, with D perhaps matching TRBD2 (5 bases). The CDR3 covers 15 residues. Per germline, CDR1 SGHTA and CDR2 FQGTGA. V gave up 2 bases and J gave up 3 bases, with 11 bases separating them. The CDR3 is CASSLQEARYNEQFF. The CDR3 DNA reads as TGTGCCAGCAGCTTACAGGAGGCCCGCTACAATGAGCAGTTCTTC.